This T cell receptor (beta chain) was documented in a study of shared clonotypes between healthy human individuals. Study-level results: Across subsets, estimated richness was generally greater for naive than for memory populations.

Assay: immunoSEQ multiplex PCR; the TCRdb copy retains only in-frame clones and omits some. Of more than 1,200,000 clones in the sample, approximately 98.5% were seen once. A word on this clone: Its target is not known.

The sequenced sample consisted of naive CD4+ T cells sorted from blood. The subset was: CD45RA+ positively selected. The receptor was derived from a man in his thirties or forties in good health.

The CDR3 sequence: CASSLASSSKGSGANVLTF. The CDR3 DNA reads as TGTGCCAGCAGTCTAGCCTCCTCTTCTAAAGGCTCTGGGGCCAACGTCCTGACTTTC. The chain carries TRBV14 and TRBJ2-6; TRBD2 might be the D (5 bases). CDR3 length: 19 amino acids. Deletions cut 6 bases from V and 0 bases from J, with 21 bases between. The germline V gene has CDR1 SGHDN and CDR2 FVKESK.